The subject of this entry is one TCR beta chain. Its antigen is currently unknown. Sequencing used immunoSEQ multiplex PCR; TCRdb keeps in-frame clones, though not all of them. The table records 550,000 to 600,000 clones, roughly 98% of them present only once. Looked up from germline, CDR1 is SEHNR and CDR2 is FQNEAQ (reference sequence). The CDR3 consists of 12 residues. V was trimmed by 1 base and J by 5 bases, leaving 6 bases between them. Naive CD8 populations comprised CD45RO-negative cells positively selected for CCR7, excluding terminally differentiated effector memory CD45RA+ cells. The record originates from a study of shared clonotypes between healthy human individuals. The wider study: Those who served as donors were a couple of women and a few men between the ages of 18 and 49.

Study-wide results and caveats: Estimated clonotype richness was generally higher in naive than memory subsets.

The V and J genes are TRBV7-9 and TRBJ2-7; D uncertain. This sequence originates from a man aged 25-40 years in good health. The sequencing sample was made of naive CD8+ T cells sorted from blood. For the CDR3, the DNA is TGTGCCAGCAGCTTAGGTTCCAACGAGCAGTACTTC. It translates to CASSLGSNEQYF.